This TCR beta chain was obtained from a study of T cells in Graves' hyperthyroidism and ophthalmopathy. Fresh peripheral blood, around 10 ml of it, supplied the PBMCs. TCR beta CDR3 sequences were amplified from RNA transcripts. The primer set for the first-round RT-PCR of the TCR CDR3 was HTBI. TCRdb used MiXCR to reprocess the multiplex PCR reads, holding one entry per CDR3 protein. This table holds more than 350,000 distinct CDR3 sequences, about 14% found once. Trimming cost V 5 bases and J 7 bases, with 23 bases left between them. Germline V gene sequence: CDR1 SGHAT, CDR2 FQNNGV. The CDR3 runs 16 residues.

The origin of this receptor is a woman in her 30s with Graves' ophthalmopathy. The V call is TRBV11-2, the J call TRBJ1-2; no reliable D call. The specimen was blood. DNA for the CDR3: TGTGCCAGCAGCACAGTTCCCGGTTCTCTTCTGTTTGGCTACACCTTC. Protein product: CASSTVPGSLLFGYTF.